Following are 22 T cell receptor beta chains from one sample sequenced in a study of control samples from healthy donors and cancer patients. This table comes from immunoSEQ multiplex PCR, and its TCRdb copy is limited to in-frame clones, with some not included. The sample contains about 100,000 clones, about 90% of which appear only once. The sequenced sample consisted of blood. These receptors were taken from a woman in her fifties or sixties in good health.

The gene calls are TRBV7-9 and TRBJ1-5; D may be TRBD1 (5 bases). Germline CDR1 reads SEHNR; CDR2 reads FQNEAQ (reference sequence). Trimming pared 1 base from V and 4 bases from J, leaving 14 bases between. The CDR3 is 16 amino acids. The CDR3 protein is CASSLVRQGGNQPQHF. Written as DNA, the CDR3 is TGTGCCAGCAGCTTAGTGAGGCAGGGAGGGAATCAGCCCCAGCATTTT.

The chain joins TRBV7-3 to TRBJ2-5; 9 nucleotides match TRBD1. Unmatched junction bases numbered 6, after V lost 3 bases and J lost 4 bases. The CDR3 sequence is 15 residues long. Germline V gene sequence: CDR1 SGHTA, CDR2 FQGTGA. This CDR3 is CASSLLQGAGETQYF. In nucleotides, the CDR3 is TGTGCCAGCAGCTTGCTACAGGGGGCGGGAGAGACCCAGTACTTC.

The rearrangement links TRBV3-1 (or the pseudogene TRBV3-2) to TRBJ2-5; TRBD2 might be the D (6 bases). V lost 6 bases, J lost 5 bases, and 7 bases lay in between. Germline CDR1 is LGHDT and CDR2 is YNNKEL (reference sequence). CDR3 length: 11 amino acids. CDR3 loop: CASSGGETQYF. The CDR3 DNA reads TGTGCCAGCAGTGGGGGGGAGACCCAGTACTTC.

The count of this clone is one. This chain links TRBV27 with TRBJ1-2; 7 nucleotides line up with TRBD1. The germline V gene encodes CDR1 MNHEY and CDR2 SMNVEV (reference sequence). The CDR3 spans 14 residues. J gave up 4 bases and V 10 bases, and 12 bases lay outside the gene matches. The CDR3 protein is CATRFDRAGYGYTF. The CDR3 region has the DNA TGTGCCACCAGATTTGACAGGGCAGGCTATGGCTACACCTTC.

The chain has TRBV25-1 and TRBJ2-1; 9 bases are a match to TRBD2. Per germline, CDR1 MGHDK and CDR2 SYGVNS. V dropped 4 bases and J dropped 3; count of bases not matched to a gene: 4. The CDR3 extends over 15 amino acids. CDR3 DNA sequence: TGTGCCAGCAGTGTCAGTAGCGGGGGCTACAATGAGCAGTTCTTC. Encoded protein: CASSVSSGGYNEQFF.

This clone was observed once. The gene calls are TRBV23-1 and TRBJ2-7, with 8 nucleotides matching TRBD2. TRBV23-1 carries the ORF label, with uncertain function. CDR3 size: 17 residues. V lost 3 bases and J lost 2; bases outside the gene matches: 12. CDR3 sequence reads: CASSQRLGLAGTYEQYV. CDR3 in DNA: TGCGCCAGCAGTCAGAGGTTAGGGCTAGCGGGCACCTACGAGCAGTACGTC.

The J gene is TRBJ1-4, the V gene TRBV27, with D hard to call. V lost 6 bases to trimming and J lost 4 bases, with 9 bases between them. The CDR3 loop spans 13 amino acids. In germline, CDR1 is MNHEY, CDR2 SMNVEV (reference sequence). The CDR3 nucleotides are TGTGCCAGCAGGGTATTCGGTAATGAAAAACTGTTTTTT. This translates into CASRVFGNEKLFF.

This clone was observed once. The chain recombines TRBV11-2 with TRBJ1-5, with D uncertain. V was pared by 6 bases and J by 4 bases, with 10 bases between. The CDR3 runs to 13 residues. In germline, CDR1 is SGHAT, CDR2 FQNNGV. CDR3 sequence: CASSYSSNQPQHF. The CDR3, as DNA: TGTGCCAGCAGTTATAGTTCGAATCAGCCCCAGCATTTT. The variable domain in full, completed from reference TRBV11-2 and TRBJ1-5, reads EAGVAQSPRYKIIEKRQSVAFWCNPISGHATLYWYQQILGQGPKLLIQFQNNGVVDDSQLPKDRFSAERLKGVDSTLKIQPAKLEDSAVYLCASSYSSNQPQHFGDGTRLSIL.

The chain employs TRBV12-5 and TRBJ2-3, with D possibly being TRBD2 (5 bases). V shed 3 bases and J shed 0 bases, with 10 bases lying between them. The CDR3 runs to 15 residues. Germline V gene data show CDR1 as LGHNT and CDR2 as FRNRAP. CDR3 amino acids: CASGFYRGSTDTQYF. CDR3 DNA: TGTGCTAGTGGTTTTTATCGGGGTAGCACAGATACGCAGTATTTT.

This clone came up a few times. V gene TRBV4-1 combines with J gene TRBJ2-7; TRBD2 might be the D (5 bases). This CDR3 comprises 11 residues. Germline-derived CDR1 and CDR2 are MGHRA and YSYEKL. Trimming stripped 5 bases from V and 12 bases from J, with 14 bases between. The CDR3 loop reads CASSFRGFLYF. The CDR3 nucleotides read TGCGCCAGCAGCTTTCGGGGATTCCTGTACTTC.

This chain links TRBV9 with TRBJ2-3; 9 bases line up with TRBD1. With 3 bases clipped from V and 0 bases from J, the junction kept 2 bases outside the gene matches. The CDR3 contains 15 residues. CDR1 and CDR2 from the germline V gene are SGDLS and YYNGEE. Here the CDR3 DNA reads TGTGCCAGCAGCGCCGACAGGGGGAGCACAGATACGCAGTATTTT. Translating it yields CASSADRGSTDTQYF.

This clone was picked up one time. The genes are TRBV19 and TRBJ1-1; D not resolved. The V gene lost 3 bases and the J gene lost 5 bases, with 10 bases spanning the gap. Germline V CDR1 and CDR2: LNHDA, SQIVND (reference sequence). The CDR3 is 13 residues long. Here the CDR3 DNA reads TGTGCCAGTAGTATCGCGGGGTGGACTGAAGCTTTCTTT. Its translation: CASSIAGWTEAFF. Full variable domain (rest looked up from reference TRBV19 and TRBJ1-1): DGGITQSPKYLFRKEGQNVTLSCEQNLNHDAMYWYRQDPGQGLRLIYYSQIVNDFQKGDIAEGYSVSREKKESFPLTVTSAQKNPTAFYLCASSIAGWTEAFFGQGTRLTVV.

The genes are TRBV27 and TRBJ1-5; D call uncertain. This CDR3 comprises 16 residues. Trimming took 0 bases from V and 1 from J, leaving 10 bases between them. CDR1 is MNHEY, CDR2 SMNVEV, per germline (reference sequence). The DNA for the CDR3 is TGTGCCAGCAGTTTATCTACCGGGGTAAGCAATCAGCCCCAGCATTTT. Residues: CASSLSTGVSNQPQHF.

CDR3 residues: CASSSRAPSTDTQYF. In DNA form, the CDR3 reads TGTGCCAGCAGTTCCCGAGCACCTAGCACAGATACGCAGTATTTT. The chain has TRBV6-5 and TRBJ2-3; D is unclear. From germline, CDR1 is MNHEY and CDR2 SVGAGI. The CDR3 is 15 residues long. Between the trimmed V and J ends, which lost 4 bases and 0 bases, there was a span of 11 bases.

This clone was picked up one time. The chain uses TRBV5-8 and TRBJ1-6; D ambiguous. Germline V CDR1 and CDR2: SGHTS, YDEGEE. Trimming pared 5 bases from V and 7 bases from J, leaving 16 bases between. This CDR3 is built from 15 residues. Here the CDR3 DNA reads TGTGCCAGCAGTAAATTAACCGGGCACAATTCACCCCTCCACTTT. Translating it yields CASSKLTGHNSPLHF.

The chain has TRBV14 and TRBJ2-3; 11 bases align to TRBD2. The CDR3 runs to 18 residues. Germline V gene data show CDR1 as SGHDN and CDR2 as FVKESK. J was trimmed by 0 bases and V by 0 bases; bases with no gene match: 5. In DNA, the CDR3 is TGTGCCAGCAGCCAAGATCTGGGACTAGCGGAAAGCACAGATACGCAGTATTTT. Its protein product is CASSQDLGLAESTDTQYF.

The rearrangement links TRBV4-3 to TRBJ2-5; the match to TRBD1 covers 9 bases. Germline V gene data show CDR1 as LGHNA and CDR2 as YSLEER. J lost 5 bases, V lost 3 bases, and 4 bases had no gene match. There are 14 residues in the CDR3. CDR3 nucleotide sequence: TGCGCCAGCAGCCAGAACAGGGGGCAGGAGACCCAGTACTTC. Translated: CASSQNRGQETQYF.

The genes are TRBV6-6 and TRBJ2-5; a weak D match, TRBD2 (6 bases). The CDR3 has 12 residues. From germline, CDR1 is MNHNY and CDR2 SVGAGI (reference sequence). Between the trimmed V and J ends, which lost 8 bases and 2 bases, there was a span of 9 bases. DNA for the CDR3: TGTGCCAGCGGGAGGAAACAAGAGACCCAGTACTTC. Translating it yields CASGRKQETQYF.

The CDR3 loop reads CASSQGRPGDRVDEQYF. CDR3 nucleotide sequence: TGCGCCAGCAGCCAAGGCCGCCCCGGGGACAGGGTGGATGAGCAGTACTTC. The chain joins TRBV4-1 to TRBJ2-7; 9 nucleotides agree with TRBD1. Germline values: CDR1 MGHRA, CDR2 YSYEKL. The V and J ends lost 1 base and 7 bases, in that order; junction bases with no gene match: 14. The CDR3 consists of 17 residues.

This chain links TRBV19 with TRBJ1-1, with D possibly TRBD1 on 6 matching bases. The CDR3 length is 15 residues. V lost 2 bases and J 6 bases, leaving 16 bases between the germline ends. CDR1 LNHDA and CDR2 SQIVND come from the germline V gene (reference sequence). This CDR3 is CASSIFLGAGAEAFF. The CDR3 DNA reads TGTGCCAGTAGTATATTTTTGGGGGCGGGAGCTGAAGCTTTCTTT.

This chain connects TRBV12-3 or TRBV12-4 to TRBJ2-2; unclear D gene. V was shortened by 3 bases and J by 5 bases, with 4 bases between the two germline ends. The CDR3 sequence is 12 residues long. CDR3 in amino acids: CASSFGTGELFF. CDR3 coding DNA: TGTGCCAGCAGTTTTGGGACCGGGGAGCTGTTTTTT.

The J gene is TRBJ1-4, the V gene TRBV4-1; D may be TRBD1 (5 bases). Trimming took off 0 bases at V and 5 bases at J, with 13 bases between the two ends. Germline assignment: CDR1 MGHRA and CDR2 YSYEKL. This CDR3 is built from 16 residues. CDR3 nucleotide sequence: TGCGCCAGCAGCCAAGACAAAGGGGTTGCGAATGAAAAACTGTTTTTT. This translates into CASSQDKGVANEKLFF.